The rows below give T cell receptor beta chains drawn from one sample of a study of CDR3 diversity in severe acne. One entry per CDR3 protein results from TCRdb running MiXCR on the PCR reads. The table records some 85,000 distinct CDR3 sequences, 49% of them present only once. Sequencing used blood. These receptors came from a male donor with severe acne vulgaris. The CDR3 runs from the conserved cysteine through the conserved F or W. The D gene is left open where the match is weak. For some rows the clone size is stated as once, few or many, or as a class when expanded; others skip it.

TRBJ2-7	TRBD1	TRBV20-1	NA	CSVDRGGGEQYF	TGCAGTGTCGATCGAGGGGGCGGCGAGCAGTACTTC
TRBJ2-7	TRBD2	TRBV20-1	NA	CSARDSAGVYEQYF	TGCAGTGCTAGAGACTCAGCGGGAGTCTACGAGCAGTACTTC
TRBJ2-2	TRBD1	TRBV7-2	NA	CAIERTGVSTGELFF	TGTGCCATCGAGAGGACAGGGGTGAGCACCGGGGAGCTGTTTTTT
TRBJ2-2	NA	TRBV5-5	NA	CASRIDREGTGELFF	TGTGCCAGCAGGATCGACAGAGAGGGGACCGGGGAGCTGTTTTTT
TRBJ2-2	NA	TRBV19	NA	CATPKDTGELFF	TGTGCCACCCCTAAGGACACCGGGGAGCTGTTTTTT
TRBJ1-4	TRBD1	TRBV29-1	NA	CSVARPGPTGVYRKLFF	TGCAGCGTTGCGAGGCCGGGCCCGACAGGGGTTTATAGAAAACTGTTTTTT
TRBJ2-1	TRBD2	TRBV5-6	few	CASSYGTSFFEQFF	TGTGCCAGCAGCTACGGGACTAGCTTTTTTGAGCAGTTCTTC
TRBJ1-3	TRBD1	TRBV7-9	few	CASSRDRGLDSGNTIYF	TGTGCCAGCAGTCGGGACAGGGGACTTGACTCTGGAAACACCATATATTTT
TRBJ2-7	NA	TRBV25-1	NA	CASSSHRGAGFDEQYF	TGTGCCAGCAGTTCACACCGGGGGGCGGGCTTTGACGAGCAGTACTTC
TRBJ2-2	NA	TRBV12-3/TRBV12-4	NA	CASNPTCRELFF	TGTGCCAGCAACCCGACATGTCGGGAGCTGTTTTTT
TRBJ2-5	TRBD1	TRBV6-6	few	CASSYSKQGLQETQYF	TGTGCCAGCAGTTACTCGAAACAGGGGTTACAAGAGACCCAGTACTTC
TRBJ1-1	NA	TRBV20-1	NA	CSARDFGKGNTEAFF	TGCAGTGCTAGAGACTTCGGGAAAGGGAACACTGAAGCTTTCTTT
TRBJ2-5	NA	TRBV10-3	NA	CAISEDSTQETQYF	TGTGCCATCAGTGAGGACAGCACGCAAGAGACCCAGTACTTC
TRBJ2-3	NA	TRBV4-2	few	CASSQGLGAVTDTQYF	TGTGCCAGCAGCCAAGGTCTGGGGGCGGTCACAGATACGCAGTATTTT
TRBJ1-2	NA	TRBV29-1	NA	CSVEISLYGYTF	TGCAGCGTTGAGATTTCTCTCTATGGCTACACCTTC
TRBJ2-7	TRBD1	TRBV7-2	few	CASSLAGTGSSEQYF	TGTGCCAGCAGCTTAGCGGGGACAGGGTCAAGCGAGCAGTACTTC
TRBJ2-6	TRBD1	TRBV6-6	many	CASSLGQGSGANVLTF	TGTGCCAGCAGCCTGGGACAGGGGAGCGGGGCCAACGTCCTGACTTTC
TRBJ2-3	TRBD2	TRBV10-3	NA	CAITKTSRSTDTQYF	TGTGCCATCACTAAGACTAGCAGAAGCACAGATACGCAGTATTTT
TRBJ1-4	NA	TRBV9	NA	CASSVYGFNNEKLFF	TGTGCCAGCAGCGTATATGGGTTTAATAATGAAAAACTGTTTTTT
TRBJ2-1	TRBD2	TRBV20-1	many	CSASHPMTSRYNEQFF	TGCAGTGCTAGTCACCCAATGACTAGCCGGTACAATGAGCAGTTCTTC
TRBJ1-4	TRBD1	TRBV4-2	many	CASSTRTGGDEKLFF	TGTGCCAGCAGCACCCGGACAGGGGGGGATGAAAAACTGTTTTTT
TRBJ2-4	TRBD2	TRBV20-1	NA	CSARDSGFVNIQYF	TGCAGTGCTAGAGATAGCGGGTTTGTCAACATTCAGTACTTC
TRBJ1-2	NA	TRBV7-8	many	CASSPRGRNGGYTF	TGTGCCAGCAGCCCGAGGGGCAGGAATGGTGGCTACACCTTC
TRBJ2-3	TRBD2	TRBV20-1	NA	CSASKRGSSYNEQYF	TGCAGTGCTAGTAAACGCGGGAGCTCCTACAATGAGCAGTATTTT
TRBJ2-2	TRBD1	TRBV11-2	NA	CASSPRIDRGSTGELFF	TGTGCCAGCAGCCCAAGGATTGACAGGGGGAGTACCGGGGAGCTGTTTTTT
TRBJ2-7	TRBD1	TRBV5-1	NA	CASSLGQGVVEQYF	TGCGCCAGCAGCTTAGGACAGGGAGTCGTCGAGCAGTACTTC
TRBJ2-7	TRBD1	TRBV5-4	few	CASSLARGRTGEQYF	TGTGCCAGCAGCTTGGCTAGGGGGCGGACCGGGGAGCAGTACTTC
TRBJ1-2	NA	TRBV4-1	NA	CASSQDHSWGIGYTF	TGCGCCAGCAGCCAAGATCACAGCTGGGGCATCGGCTACACCTTC
TRBJ2-1	NA	TRBV2	NA	CASSPFGGAKYNEQFF	TGTGCCAGCAGCCCGTTCGGAGGGGCGAAGTACAATGAGCAGTTCTTC
TRBJ2-5	NA	TRBV7-9	NA	CAIHRYQETQYF	TGTGCCATCCACAGGTACCAAGAGACCCAGTACTTC
TRBJ1-1	NA	TRBV6-5	few	CASSYGGDGEAFF	TGTGCCAGCAGTTACGGGGGGGACGGTGAAGCTTTCTTT
TRBJ2-2	NA	TRBV6-5	NA	CASSYEQSHTGELFF	TGTGCCAGCAGTTATGAACAGTCGCACACCGGGGAGCTGTTTTTT
TRBJ1-2	NA	TRBV9	NA	CASSEAPGPNYGYTF	TGCGCCAGCAGTGAGGCCCCGGGGCCAAACTATGGCTACACCTTC
TRBJ2-2	TRBD2	TRBV20-1	NA	CSPLCSSGRLNTGELFF	TGCAGTCCCCTCTGTAGTAGCGGGAGATTAAACACCGGGGAGCTGTTTTTT
TRBJ2-5	NA	TRBV11-2	many	CASSFGGETQYF	TGTGCCAGCAGCTTCGGGGGTGAGACCCAGTACTTC
TRBJ2-2	TRBD2	TRBV24-1	NA	CATSDVTSPNTGELFF	TGTGCCACCAGTGACGTGACTAGCCCGAACACCGGGGAGCTGTTTTTT
TRBJ1-5	NA	TRBV6-5	many	CATKRTREVSREPQHF	TGTGCCACCAAACGAACCAGGGAAGTGAGTCGGGAGCCCCAGCATTTT
TRBJ2-2	NA	TRBV20-1	NA	CSARDLGLTGELSF	TGCAGTGCTAGAGACCTGGGGTTAACCGGGGAGCTGTCTTTT
TRBJ1-1	NA	TRBV29-1	NA	CSVEVAGLNTEAFF	TGCAGCGTTGAAGTGGCGGGTTTGAACACTGAAGCTTTCTTT
TRBJ1-2	NA	TRBV24-1	NA	CATSDWGEGYTF	TGTGCCACCAGTGATTGGGGCGAGGGCTACACCTTC
TRBJ1-5	TRBD1	TRBV19	NA	CASSPWGAGGPQPQHF	TGTGCCAGTAGTCCCTGGGGGGCAGGGGGTCCTCAGCCCCAGCATTTT
TRBJ2-5	NA	TRBV7-6	NA	CASSNRPGRRGEETQYF	TGTGCCAGCAGCAACAGGCCTGGACGCAGGGGTGAGGAGACCCAGTACTTC
TRBJ1-2	NA	TRBV12-3/TRBV12-4	NA	CASSLGLRGNYGYTF	TGTGCCAGCAGTCTGGGACTTCGGGGGAACTATGGCTACACCTTC
TRBJ2-2	NA	TRBV13	once	CASSFEGGEDTGELFF	TGTGCCAGCAGCTTTGAGGGGGGCGAGGACACCGGGGAGCTGTTTTTT
TRBJ2-7	TRBD2	TRBV10-3	NA	CAISESAGLAVYEQYF	TGTGCCATCAGTGAGTCGGCGGGACTAGCAGTCTACGAGCAGTACTTC
TRBJ2-3	NA	TRBV2	many	CASSGYEDTQYF	TGTGCCAGCAGTGGCTATGAAGATACGCAGTATTTT
TRBJ2-4	NA	TRBV5-6	many	CASSWPGAIQYF	TGTGCCAGCAGCTGGCCGGGAGCAATTCAGTACTTC
TRBJ1-2	TRBD1	TRBV7-9	NA	CASRQDRGRGYTF	TGCGCCAGCAGGCAGGACAGGGGGCGAGGCTACACCTTC
TRBJ2-1	TRBD2	TRBV4-1	NA	CASSSRGVAGDEQFF	TGCGCCAGCAGCTCAAGGGGGGTAGCGGGAGATGAGCAGTTCTTC
TRBJ2-3	TRBD2	TRBV7-2	few	CASSFGTSGRVTQYF	TGTGCCAGCAGCTTTGGGACTAGCGGGAGGGTAACGCAGTATTTT
TRBJ1-6	NA	TRBV20-1	NA	CSASRPGPGYGYTYNSSLHF	TGCAGTGCTAGCCGACCAGGGCCGGGCTATGGCTACACCTATAATTCATCCCTCCACTTT
TRBJ1-6	NA	TRBV2	NA	CASSDVKRTPTF	TGTGCCAGCAGTGACGTCAAGCGGACTCCCACCTTT
TRBJ2-5	TRBD2	TRBV10-3	NA	CASRGLAGVWETQYF	TGTGCCAGCAGGGGACTAGCGGGAGTATGGGAGACCCAGTACTTC